This T cell receptor (beta chain) derives from a study of neurological immune-mediated disorders (dated by TCRdb to the late 2010s). Turning to the overall study: Peripheral blood TCR-beta repertoires from patients with HTLV-I-associated myelopathy (HAM/TSP), patients with multiple sclerosis, and healthy controls were compared in the study using UMI-based sequencing. Longitudinal samples, technical triplicates and paired sorted CD4+ and CD8+ T-cell subsets, alongside PBMC samples, were included among the 106 TCR-beta libraries. Technical triplicate libraries were sequenced so that the variability in frequency of each individual clone could be precisely calculated. The cohort included some 66 subjects: some 14 with HAM/TSP, about 34 with multiple sclerosis, and 20 healthy controls.

Study-wide findings and limitations: Expanded clones from different subjects shared no identical CDR3 amino acid sequences, which suggests that TCR-beta repertoires were private in all groups. TCR clonal expansion was greatest in HAM/TSP patients and smallest in MS patients, who ranked below even healthy controls.

This clonotype was observed at least ten times. Its target antigen remains unknown. Per-base quality was not reported, and no clone a single base away is much larger than it. To synthesize cDNA, template-switch 5'RACE was performed with a primer carrying a 10-nucleotide random unique molecular identifier so that each TCR transcript was tagged. Every sequencing run yielded over 160 million TCR-beta sequences covering 15-18 subjects. The RNeasy kit was used to extract total RNA. Using the KAPA Real-time Library Amplification kit, TCR-beta VDJ regions were amplified with primers for the TCR constant region and the 5'RACE anchor. A first PCR added sample indexes and Illumina adaptors, after which a second PCR increased the library yield. After Ampure bead purification, the TCR product of roughly 650 bp was size-selected on a 2% E-gel SizeSelection system. Before pooling, library quality was checked on a Bioanalyzer, concentration was measured with Qubit, and libraries were quantified with the Kapa Library Quantification kit. An Illumina HiSeq 2500 sequenced the libraries paired-end 2 x 150 bp. To increase sequence diversity, about 24-32% phiX was spiked into each library pool. From the authors' description of their analysis: The UMI-based MiGEC pipeline processed quality-filtered reads and removed over 75% of raw TCR sequences during error correction. IMGT germline references were used for alignment of VDJ genes, and clonotypes were defined by a unique CDR3 amino acid sequence together with V-J genes. Clonal expansion, Shannon diversity and CDR3 relatedness were evaluated with VDJtools (CalcPairwiseDistances, ClusterSamples), while phylogenetic trees were built in CLCbio workbench. Expanded clones were defined as having at least 8 unique UMIs, based on coefficient-of-variation modelling across technical triplicates. TCRdb reprocessing: public reads trimmed at Q25 with fastp, clones called with MiXCR, in-frame beta chains kept. Records with the same CDR3 protein are collapsed into one entry carrying the most frequent genes and DNA. None of the V and J calls come from the authors' own analysis; TCRdb made them. This sample lists tens of thousands of distinct CDR3 sequences; less than 25% were detected once. Of the sample, less than 6% falls within the top ten clones.

Per the publication, the time point label means: technical triplicate 2. Libraries from unsorted PBMCs were made from 2 million PBMCs kept in RNAlater at -80 degrees C until RNA extraction. Peripheral blood was subjected to Ficoll-Hypaque density gradient centrifugation to isolate PBMCs, which were then cryopreserved in liquid nitrogen. This receptor was identified in a man aged 55 to 69 with HTLV-1-associated myelopathy (HAM/TSP). The sample taken for sequencing was PBMCs.

CDR3 reads: CASSPGASGTYEQYF. The DNA sequence is given as TGTGCCAGCAGCCCCGGGGCTAGCGGGACCTACGAGCAGTACTTC. The V and J segments used are TRBV11-2 and TRBJ2-7; TRBD2 fits 9 bases in the junction. The CDR3 has 15 amino acids, counting the end cysteine and phenylalanine. This entry keeps only the CDR3 DNA: 45 bases, framed from base 1. Germline trimming amounts to 5 bases on V and 2 bases on J, with 7 as the count of junction bases outside the gene matches. CDR1 and CDR2 (SGHAT, FQNNGV) derive from the germline V gene.